The 24 T cell receptor beta chains in this list originate from one sample, sequenced in a study of long-term antiretroviral therapy in people with HIV. Sequencing used immunoSEQ v3.0 at survey level. Assay: immunoSEQ multiplex PCR; the TCRdb copy retains only in-frame clones and omits some. The repertoire consists of 40,000 to 60,000 clones, with roughly four fifths occurring once and the leading ten covering around 3%. Sample: unsorted PBMCs, taken 0.8 years after starting antiretroviral therapy. These receptors were taken from a young woman with HIV.

This chain connects TRBV11-3 to TRBJ2-2, with 8 bases fitting TRBD1. The CDR3 totals 17 residues. From germline, CDR1 is SGHNT and CDR2 YENEEA. With V trimmed by 0 bases and J by 5 bases, 8 bases remained unmatched. CDR3 region: CASSLDSAGGLTGELFF. Here the CDR3 DNA reads TGTGCCAGCAGCTTAGATTCGGCAGGGGGCTTGACCGGGGAGCTGTTTTTT. Looking up the rest from reference TRBV11-3 and TRBJ2-2 gives the full variable domain: EAGVVQSPRYKIIEKKQPVAFWCNPISGHNTLYWYLQNLGQGPELLIRYENEEAVDDSQLPKDRFSAERLKGVDSTLKIQPAELGDSAVYLCASSLDSAGGLTGELFFGEGSRLTVL.

The chain is built from TRBV27 and TRBJ2-7, with D perhaps TRBD1 (7 bases). CDR1 is MNHEY and CDR2 is SMNVEV in the germline V gene (reference sequence). The length of the CDR3 is 15 residues. The V end lost 4 bases, the J end lost 1 base, and 14 bases lay between the germline ends. The CDR3 is CASSWRGPASYEQYF. CDR3 sequence (DNA): TGTGCCAGCAGTTGGAGGGGGCCTGCGTCCTACGAGCAGTACTTC.

The chain joins TRBV10-3 to TRBJ1-3; 8 bases align to TRBD1. The germline CDR1 and CDR2 sequences are ENHRY and SYGVKD. The CDR3 contains 14 residues. Unmatched junction bases numbered 3, after V lost 6 bases and J lost 2 bases. The CDR3 nucleotides read TGTGCCATCAGGGAGACAGGGGCTGGAAACACCATATATTTT. Translated, it gives CAIRETGAGNTIYF.

The chain recombines TRBV7-2 with TRBJ2-5, with a weak D call TRBD2 (5 bases). Trimming stripped 1 base from V and 5 bases from J, with 14 bases between. Germline CDR1 reads SGHTA; CDR2 reads FQGNSA. The CDR3 has 15 amino acids. This chain's CDR3 is CASSLELAGGETQYF. In DNA form, the CDR3 reads TGTGCCAGCAGCTTAGAATTGGCGGGTGGCGAGACCCAGTACTTC. Filled out from reference TRBV7-2 and TRBJ2-5, the complete variable domain reads GAGVSQSPSNKVTEKGKDVELRCDPISGHTALYWYRQSLGQGLEFLIYFQGNSAPDKSGLPSDRFSAERTGGSVSTLTIQRTQQEDSAVYLCASSLELAGGETQYFGPGTRLLVL.

The chain recombines TRBV28 with TRBJ1-1, with a possible D match to TRBD1 (5 bases). The CDR3 runs 15 residues. Germline V gene sequence: CDR1 MDHEN, CDR2 SYDVKM. The V end was cut by 2 bases, the J end by 1 base, with 11 bases between. CDR3 sequence reads: CASSLLGARNTEAFF. In nucleotides, the CDR3 is TGTGCCAGCAGTTTACTAGGGGCTCGGAACACTGAAGCTTTCTTT.

V is TRBV29-1 and J is TRBJ2-7; D unclear. The CDR3 spans 13 residues. Trimming removed 8 bases at V and 1 base at J, with 15 bases between. CDR1 and CDR2 (germline): SQVTM, ANQGSEA. The CDR3 loop is CSFRPSWSYEQYF. The CDR3 coding sequence is TGCAGCTTCCGTCCCAGTTGGTCCTACGAGCAGTACTTC.

The chain recombines TRBV27 with TRBJ2-1, with TRBD1 as a possible D gene (6 bases). Germline CDR1 MNHEY, CDR2 SMNVEV (reference sequence). The CDR3 is 15 residues long. The V and J ends lost 4 bases and 5 bases respectively, with 15 bases between them. The CDR3 DNA follows: TGTGCCAGCAGTTCTAGGGGGTCCATTAACAATGAGCAGTTCTTC. It encodes CASSSRGSINNEQFF.

The CDR3, as DNA: TGTGCCAGCAGCTTGACAGTGAACACTGAAGCTTTCTTT. Its translation: CASSLTVNTEAFF. J is TRBJ1-1 and V is TRBV7-2, with D possibly TRBD1 on 5 matching bases. The CDR3 runs to 13 residues. Germline V CDR1 and CDR2: SGHTA, FQGNSA. Between the trimmed V and J ends, which lost 3 bases and 0 bases, there was a span of 5 bases.

This rearrangement joins TRBV11-2 to TRBJ1-1; 7 bases line up with TRBD1. The CDR3 is made up of 16 amino acids. With 5 bases clipped from V and 4 bases from J, the junction kept 13 bases outside the gene matches. CDR1 is SGHAT, CDR2 FQNNGV, per germline. The CDR3 DNA follows: TGTGCCAGCAGCCAGGACAGGATAACTCCCCTCACTGAAGCTTTCTTT. Its translation is CASSQDRITPLTEAFF.

The gene calls are TRBV5-4 and TRBJ1-3; D remains ambiguous. Germline V gene lookup returns CDR1 SGHNT and CDR2 YYREEE (reference sequence). The V end lost 0 bases, the J end lost 1 base, and 8 bases lay between the germline ends. This CDR3 is 15 amino acids long. DNA for the CDR3: TGTGCCAGCAGCTTGGACTGGGAATCTGGAAACACCATATATTTT. Its translation is CASSLDWESGNTIYF.

V usage is TRBV7-2 and J usage is TRBJ1-5; maybe TRBD1 (5 bases). Per germline, CDR1 SGHTA and CDR2 FQGNSA. The V end was cut by 5 bases, the J end by 4 bases, with 12 bases between. This CDR3 spans 14 amino acids. The chain's CDR3 is CASSRDSSNQPQHF. The DNA of the CDR3 is TGTGCCAGCAGCCGTGACAGTTCAAATCAGCCCCAGCATTTT.

The chain combines TRBV10-1 with TRBJ2-1; perhaps TRBD2 as D (6 bases). CDR1 is WNHNN and CDR2 is SYGVQD in the germline V gene (reference sequence). CDR3 length: 16 amino acids. V was clipped by 3 bases and J by 0 bases, with 12 bases between them. CDR3 DNA sequence: TGCGCCAGCAGTGATAAGCGGGTCAGCTCCTACAATGAGCAGTTCTTC. The encoded protein is CASSDKRVSSYNEQFF.

CDR3: CASSQVAIRAGEKLFF. The CDR3 nucleotides are TGTGCCAGCAGCCAAGTTGCGATCAGGGCTGGTGAAAAACTGTTTTTT. This chain links TRBV4-2 with TRBJ1-4; perhaps TRBD1 as D (5 bases). Germline CDR1 and CDR2: LGHNA and YNFKEQ. There are 16 residues in the CDR3. Trimming removed 1 base from V and 7 bases from J, with 16 bases in between.

The chain links TRBV6-1 to TRBJ2-3, with D unresolved. The CDR3 has 14 amino acids. Trimming took off 2 bases at V and 2 bases at J, with 8 bases between the two ends. The V gene's germline CDR1 is MNHNS and CDR2 SASEGT. The CDR3: CASSELTATDTQYF. DNA of the CDR3: TGTGCCAGCAGTGAACTCACAGCCACAGATACGCAGTATTTT.

This sequence joins TRBV27 and TRBJ1-2; D possibly corresponds to TRBD1 (5 bases). The CDR3 has 15 amino acids. Germline CDR1 reads MNHEY; CDR2 reads SMNVEV (reference sequence). Trimming stripped 0 bases from V and 4 bases from J, with 12 bases between. The CDR3, as DNA: TGTGCCAGCAGTTTATCGTTAACAGGCGGCTATGGCTACACCTTC. This codes for CASSLSLTGGYGYTF.

The chain uses TRBV5-1 and TRBJ2-1; 12 bases fit TRBD2. Germline V lookup: CDR1 SGHRS, CDR2 YFSETQ. V lost 0 bases to trimming and J lost 8 bases; unmatched junction nucleotides: 12. The CDR3 runs 18 residues. The CDR3 loop is CASSLEGLAGGPGDEQFF. CDR3 DNA: TGCGCCAGCAGCTTGGAGGGGCTAGCGGGAGGGCCAGGTGATGAGCAGTTCTTC. Full variable domain (outside the CDR3, taken from reference TRBV5-1 and TRBJ2-1): KAGVTQTPRYLIKTRGQQVTLSCSPISGHRSVSWYQQTPGQGLQFLFEYFSETQRNKGNFPGRFSGRQFSNSRSEMNVSTLELGDSALYLCASSLEGLAGGPGDEQFFGPGTRLTVL.

This clone was observed once. V and J are TRBV7-3 and TRBJ2-5; 7 bases align to TRBD1. V was clipped by 4 bases and J by 5 bases; unmatched bases: 4. The CDR3 loop spans 13 amino acids. Germline CDR1 and CDR2: SGHTA and FQGTGA. The CDR3 spells CASSYRGEETQYF. CDR3 in DNA: TGTGCCAGCAGCTACAGGGGAGAGGAGACCCAGTACTTC.

J is TRBJ2-2 and V is TRBV11-3; 7 bases align to TRBD1. The V and J ends lost 4 bases and 7 bases, in that order; junction bases with no gene match: 6. Per germline, CDR1 SGHNT and CDR2 YENEEA. This CDR3 has 14 amino acids. The chain's CDR3 is CASSSPTGIGELFF. Here the CDR3 DNA reads TGTGCCAGCAGCTCCCCGACAGGGATCGGGGAGCTGTTTTTT.

The chain uses TRBV5-1 and TRBJ1-1; no clear D gene. This CDR3 contains 14 residues. CDR1 is SGHRS, CDR2 YFSETQ, per germline. Trimming removed 7 bases from V and 1 base from J, with 14 bases in between. CDR3 DNA: TGCGCCAGCGCCCGCCTGGAGCCGAACACTGAAGCTTTCTTT. It yields the protein CASARLEPNTEAFF.

The chain is built from TRBV4-1 and TRBJ1-1; maybe TRBD1 (6 bases). Trimming removed 4 bases from V and 1 base from J, with 13 bases in between. The germline V gene encodes CDR1 MGHRA and CDR2 YSYEKL. CDR3 length: 15 amino acids. In DNA form, the CDR3 reads TGCGCCAGCAGCCGCCAACAGGGTAAGAACACTGAAGCTTTCTTT. Amino acid sequence: CASSRQQGKNTEAFF.

The chain links TRBV7-8 to TRBJ2-5; 9 bases fit TRBD2. Per germline, CDR1 SGHVS and CDR2 FQNEAQ. With 1 base clipped from V and 4 bases from J, the junction kept 7 bases outside the gene matches. The CDR3 extends over 16 amino acids. The CDR3 DNA reads as TGTGCCAGCAGCTTAGGGTGGACTAGCGTCGGAGAGACCCAGTACTTC. Translating gives CASSLGWTSVGETQYF.

The chain combines TRBV20-1 with TRBJ2-5; D may be TRBD1 (5 bases). This CDR3 contains 11 residues. The V and J ends lost 6 bases and 4 bases respectively, with 9 bases between them. Germline values: CDR1 DFQATT, CDR2 SNEGSKA (reference sequence). The CDR3 nucleotides read TGCAGTGCCCAAAGGGGAGAGACCCAGTACTTC. It translates to CSAQRGETQYF.

V and J are TRBV4-3 and TRBJ2-4; maybe TRBD1 (6 bases). V shed 1 base and J shed 0 bases, with 13 bases lying between them. CDR1 is LGHNA and CDR2 is YSLEER in the germline V gene. This CDR3 comprises 17 residues. The CDR3 DNA sequence: TGCGCCAGCAGCCAAGGGACAGCAAGTCTAGCCAAAAACATTCAGTACTTC. This codes for CASSQGTASLAKNIQYF.

The V call is TRBV29-1, the J call TRBJ2-5; D might be TRBD2 (6 bases). The J call may be mistaken, given a closer DNA end match to TRBJ2-7. Germline values: CDR1 SQVTM, CDR2 ANQGSEA. This CDR3 contains 17 residues. This CDR3 reads CSVEDRGRRGTSYEQYF. The CDR3 nucleotides read TGCAGCGTTGAAGATAGGGGACGGCGGGGAACCTCCTACGAGCAGTACTTC.